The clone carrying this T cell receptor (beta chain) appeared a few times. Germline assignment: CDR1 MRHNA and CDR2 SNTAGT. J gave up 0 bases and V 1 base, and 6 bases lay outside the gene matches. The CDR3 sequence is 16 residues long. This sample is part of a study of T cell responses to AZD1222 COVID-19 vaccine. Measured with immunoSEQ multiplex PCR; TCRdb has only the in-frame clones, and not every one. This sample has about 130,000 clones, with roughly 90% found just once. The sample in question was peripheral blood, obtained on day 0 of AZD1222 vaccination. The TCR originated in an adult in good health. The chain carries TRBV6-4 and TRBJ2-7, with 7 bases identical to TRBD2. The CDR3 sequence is CASSDFERDFSYEQYF. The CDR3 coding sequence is TGTGCCAGCAGTGACTTCGAGCGGGACTTCTCCTACGAGCAGTACTTC.